This T cell receptor beta chain was identified in a study of cytomegalovirus exposure and HLA in healthy donors. Study findings and constraints: Clusters of TCRs from the first cohort tended to co-occur in the 110 or so validation repertoires (as a later analysis found).

As concerns this clone: Its antigen is undetermined.

The CDR3 runs 11 residues. CDR1 is DFQATT and CDR2 is SNEGSKA in the germline V gene (reference sequence). Trimming shortened V by 2 bases and J by 9 bases, and 8 bases separated the two germline ends. The assay was immunoSEQ multiplex PCR, and TCRdb's table has in-frame clones only and misses some. The sample holds 200,000 to 250,000 clones, approximately 88% seen once. The sample was PBMCs. V gene TRBV20-1 combines with J gene TRBJ1-5; no firm D call. The receptor comes from a woman younger than 45 in good health and CMV-seropositive. The CDR3 DNA follows: TGCAGTGCTAGATCTTCCGGGCCCCAGCATTTT. This sequence encodes CSARSSGPQHF.